The sequence of this T cell receptor beta chain was determined in a study of blood T cell repertoires in COVID-19. Study details: COVID-19 samples collected from the United States, Italy and Spain covered acute and convalescent phases. The cDNA or gDNA used as material had been derived from T cells, B-cell-depleted T cells, or PBMCs.

Authors' processing steps: It was from reference gene primer amplification that nucleated cell counts were estimated. Method: immunoSEQ multiplex PCR; TCRdb's copy keeps in-frame clones and lacks some. That table is the source of V, J and clone size, and D and trimming were worked out from the DNA. The data hold roughly 100,000 clones, with approximately 89% observed a single time. Germline V lookup: CDR1 SGHDN, CDR2 FVKESK. The V gene lost 10 bases and the J gene lost 0 bases, with 12 bases spanning the gap. The CDR3 has 13 amino acids. Sample: peripheral blood. The chain recombines TRBV14 with TRBJ1-1, with D maybe TRBD1 (5 bases). The TCR originated in a woman older than 75 in a cohort sampled during active COVID-19. The CDR3 is CATTQGVNTEAFF. CDR3 in DNA: TGTGCCACCACTCAAGGGGTGAACACTGAAGCTTTCTTT.